Below, 13 T cell receptor beta chains from the same sample are listed, as sequenced in a study of cytomegalovirus exposure and HLA in healthy donors. PCR primers comprised 60 Vbeta and 13 Jbeta primers. TCRdb's copy holds only in-frame clones and misses some; the assay was immunoSEQ multiplex PCR. The data show 90,000 to 100,000 clones, roughly 81% seen once. The specimen sequenced was PBMCs. These receptors originate from a man aged 35-49 years in good health and CMV-seronegative.

This clone came up a few times. The rearrangement uses TRBV10-1 and TRBJ1-4; 8 bases agree with TRBD1. The V gene's germline CDR1 is WNHNN and CDR2 SYGVQD (reference sequence). Losses at the gene ends were 5 bases for V and 8 bases for J; bases not matched to a gene: 13. The CDR3 runs to 16 residues. CDR3 coding DNA: TGCGCCAGCAGTACGCAGTTCGACAGGGGAGGCGAAAAACTGTTTTTT. Encoded protein: CASSTQFDRGGEKLFF.

This clone occurred a few times. The chain combines TRBV5-4 with TRBJ2-7; D not resolved. V was shortened by 1 base and J by 5 bases, with 13 bases between the two germline ends. CDR1 is SGHNT and CDR2 is YYREEE in the germline V gene (reference sequence). This CDR3 is built from 14 residues. Here the CDR3 DNA reads TGTGCCAGCAGCTTGCTGGGCAGGTATGACGAGCAGTACTTC. This codes for CASSLLGRYDEQYF. Together with reference TRBV5-4 and TRBJ2-7, the CDR3 gives the full variable domain: ETGVTQSPTHLIKTRGQQVTLRCSSQSGHNTVSWYQQALGQGPQFIFQYYREEENGRGNFPPRFSGLQFPNYSSELNVNALELDDSALYLCASSLLGRYDEQYFGPGTRLTVT.

J is TRBJ2-1 and V is TRBV7-9; D is undetermined. The CDR3 extends over 14 amino acids. V gave up 1 base and J gave up 4 bases, with 8 bases separating them. Germline CDR1 reads SEHNR; CDR2 reads FQNEAQ (reference sequence). CDR3 amino acids: CASSLENRYNEQFF. For the CDR3, the DNA is TGTGCCAGCAGCTTAGAAAACAGATACAATGAGCAGTTCTTC.

J is TRBJ1-5 and V is TRBV27, with a tentative D call TRBD1 (6 bases). Trimming left V 6 bases short and J 3 bases short, with 18 bases between. This CDR3 contains 16 residues. From germline, CDR1 is MNHEY and CDR2 SMNVEV (reference sequence). The CDR3 DNA is TGTGCCAGCAGCCCCCGGTGGGGGGGCGACAATCAGCCCCAGCATTTT. Amino acids: CASSPRWGGDNQPQHF.

The chain's CDR3 is CASSLTGGGKQFF. For the CDR3, the DNA is TGTGCCAGCAGTTTAACTGGGGGAGGTAAGCAGTTCTTC. J is TRBJ2-1 and V is TRBV27; D perhaps matches TRBD2 (6 bases). V lost 2 bases and J 11 bases, leaving 13 bases between the germline ends. CDR1 MNHEY and CDR2 SMNVEV come from the germline V gene (reference sequence). This CDR3 spans 13 amino acids.

About this clone itself: One end of the junction is discordant with germline, which a read error may explain. The CDR3 region is CSSSPSMRVPYGYTF. Written as DNA, the CDR3 is TGTTCCAGCAGCCCGTCGATGCGAGTCCCATATGGCTACACCTTC. This chain links TRBV7-9 with TRBJ1-2; D unclear. The CDR3 contains 15 residues. Germline CDR1 is SEHNR and CDR2 is FQNEAQ (reference sequence).

The CDR3 bases are TGTGCCACAGGGGGGCCCGCGGAGACCCAGTACTTC. Its translation is CATGGPAETQYF. This chain connects TRBV7-6 to TRBJ2-5; perhaps TRBD1 as D (7 bases). Trimming removed 10 bases from V and 5 bases from J, with 14 bases in between. The CDR3 has 12 residues. Germline V gene sequence: CDR1 SGHVS, CDR2 FNYEAQ. The full variable domain, with the rest looked up from reference TRBV7-6 and TRBJ2-5, is GAGVSQSPRYKVTKRGQDVALRCDPISGHVSLYWYRQALGQGPEFLTYFNYEAQQDKSGLPNDRFSAERPEGSISTLTIQRTEQRDSAMYRCATGGPAETQYFGPGTRLLVL.

The chain is built from TRBV30 and TRBJ2-7; D may be TRBD1 (5 bases). The ends were cut back, 4 bases at V and 7 bases at J, with 14 bases in the middle. Germline V lookup: CDR1 GTSNPN, CDR2 SVGIG (reference sequence). The CDR3 sequence is 12 residues long. CDR3 sequence (DNA): TGTGCCTGGACCCAGGGTAATAGGGAGCAGTACTTC. Protein product: CAWTQGNREQYF.

The chain is built from TRBV9 and TRBJ2-2; 10 nucleotides agree with TRBD2. Per germline, CDR1 SGDLS and CDR2 YYNGEE. CDR3 length equals 17 residues. The V and J ends lost 2 bases and 6 bases, in that order; junction bases with no gene match: 10. The CDR3 here is CASSVEISGGASGELFF. As DNA, the CDR3 is TGTGCCAGCAGCGTCGAGATCAGCGGGGGGGCGTCCGGGGAGCTGTTTTTT.

The rearrangement links TRBV7-9 to TRBJ2-1; the D gene is possibly TRBD1 (6 bases). Trimming took 3 bases from V and 5 from J, leaving 14 bases between them. This CDR3 is built from 15 residues. Germline CDR1 reads SEHNR; CDR2 reads FQNEAQ (reference sequence). CDR3 in DNA: TGTGCCAGCAGCTTGTTTGGGGGCACCGACAATGAGCAGTTCTTC. Encoded protein: CASSLFGGTDNEQFF.

The J gene is TRBJ2-3, the V gene TRBV19; D remains unclear. The length of the CDR3 is 13 residues. Germline CDR1 is LNHDA and CDR2 is SQIVND (reference sequence). V gave up 3 bases and J gave up 0 bases, with 4 bases separating them. The CDR3 sequence: CASSIPSTDTQYF. CDR3 DNA: TGTGCCAGTAGTATCCCTAGCACAGATACGCAGTATTTT.

The chain carries TRBV15 and TRBJ1-3; the D is unclear. Trimming left V 0 bases short and J 4 bases short, with 7 bases between. The CDR3 extends over 14 amino acids. The germline V gene encodes CDR1 LNHNV and CDR2 YYDKDF (reference sequence). The chain's CDR3 is CATSRDRGGNTIYF. The CDR3 bases are TGTGCCACCAGCAGAGACCGCGGAGGAAACACCATATATTTT.

A word on this clone: An end of the junction does not agree with germline; a read error may underlie this. The gene calls are TRBV7-9 and TRBJ2-5; maybe TRBD1 (7 bases). Germline lookup yields CDR1 SEHNR and CDR2 FQNEAQ (reference sequence). The CDR3 is made up of 15 amino acids. CDR3 sequence (DNA): TGTTCCAGCAGCTCCCCTGGAGGGGGCGGAGAGACCCAGTACTTC. Translation: CSSSSPGGGGETQYF. The complete variable domain, with remaining parts taken from reference TRBV7-9 and TRBJ2-5, reads DTGVSQNPRHKITKRGQNVTFRCDPISEHNRLYWYRQTLGQGPEFLTYFQNEAQLEKSRLLSDRFSAERPKGSFSTLEIQRTEQGDSAMYLCSSSSPGGGGETQYFGPGTRLLVL.